Listed below are T cell receptor beta chains from one sample, sequenced in a study of control samples from healthy donors and cancer patients. Data came from immunoSEQ multiplex PCR; TCRdb stores just in-frame clones and leaves some out. The top ten hold 5% to 8% of the sample, which has about 410,000 clones, over 75% seen once. Material: PBMCs. The receptors here all came from a man aged 40-50 years with head and neck cancer. Both conserved end residues are trimmed from each CDR3.

TRBJ2-7 TRBV11-2 ASSAISYEQY
TRBJ1-4 TRBV7-9 ASSTLPGGNEKLF
TRBJ2-6 TRBV14 ASSPVRTGANVLT
TRBJ2-7 TRBV11-2 ASIEPSGQPYEQY
TRBJ2-4 TRBV7-2 ASSLALAGVDIQY
TRBJ2-2 TRBV7-3 ASSLKLRTSGRCSPVVDTGELF
TRBJ2-5 TRBV7-7 ASSPGQGNQETQY
TRBJ2-1 TRBV7-6 ASSEAGTAYNEQF
TRBJ1-6 TRBV28 ATRTDSYNSPLH
TRBJ1-4 TRBV12-3/TRBV12-4 ASSGGTNEKLF
TRBJ2-7 TRBV7-2 ASSLEVLAGVNEQY
TRBJ2-7 TRBV5-6 ASSLGVADEQY
TRBJ2-1 TRBV6-2/TRBV6-3 ASSYSSPPNFENEQF
TRBJ2-3 TRBV9 ASSVATNTDTQY
TRBJ2-1 TRBV19 ASNEGTGGWNEQF
TRBJ1-4 TRBV10-3 ATGTPLEKLF
TRBJ2-7 TRBV12-3/TRBV12-4 ASSFGLSYEQY
TRBJ2-2 TRBV27 ASRGTWNTGELF
TRBJ2-1 TRBV7-3 ASSHTRNNEQF
TRBJ2-3 TRBV28 ASSLAVSALYTQY
TRBJ2-6 TRBV18 ASSPGQFNSGANVLT
TRBJ2-2 TRBV27 ASTGSRDTGELF
TRBJ1-4 TRBV28 ASSFQGADEKLF
TRBJ1-1 TRBV20-1 SASEGLNTEAF
TRBJ1-6 TRBV5-1 ASSLDSDYNSPLH
TRBJ2-3 TRBV9 ASSPQGTDTQY
TRBJ1-5 TRBV2 ASSPLRGTGQPQH
TRBJ2-1 TRBV27 ASSLAGGAWNEQF
TRBJ1-2 TRBV19 ASSRSRPLYGYT
TRBJ1-6 TRBV5-4 ASSLEPTGGASYNSPLH
TRBJ2-2 TRBV15 ATSRESGGNTGELF
TRBJ1-1 TRBV7-2 ASSSQGVRTEAF
TRBJ1-2 TRBV19 ASSIRGQVYGYT
TRBJ1-1 TRBV30 AWSPQPTEAF
TRBJ2-7 TRBV12-1 ASSRWTSGRGSYEQY